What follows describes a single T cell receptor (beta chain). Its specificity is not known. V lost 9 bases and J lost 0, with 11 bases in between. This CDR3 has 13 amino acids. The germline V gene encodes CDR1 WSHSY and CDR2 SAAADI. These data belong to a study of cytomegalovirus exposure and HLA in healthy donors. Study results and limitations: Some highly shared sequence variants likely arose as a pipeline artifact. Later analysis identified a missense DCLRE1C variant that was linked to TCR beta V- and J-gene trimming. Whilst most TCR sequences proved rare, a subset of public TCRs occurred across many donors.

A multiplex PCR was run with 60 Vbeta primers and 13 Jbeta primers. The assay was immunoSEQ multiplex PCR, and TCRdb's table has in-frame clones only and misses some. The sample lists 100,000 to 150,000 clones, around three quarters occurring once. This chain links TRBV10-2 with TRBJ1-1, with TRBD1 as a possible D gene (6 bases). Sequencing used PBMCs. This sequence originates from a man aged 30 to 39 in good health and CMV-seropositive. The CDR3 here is CASEGVLNTEAFF. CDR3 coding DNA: TGCGCCAGTGAGGGGGTCCTGAACACTGAAGCTTTCTTT.